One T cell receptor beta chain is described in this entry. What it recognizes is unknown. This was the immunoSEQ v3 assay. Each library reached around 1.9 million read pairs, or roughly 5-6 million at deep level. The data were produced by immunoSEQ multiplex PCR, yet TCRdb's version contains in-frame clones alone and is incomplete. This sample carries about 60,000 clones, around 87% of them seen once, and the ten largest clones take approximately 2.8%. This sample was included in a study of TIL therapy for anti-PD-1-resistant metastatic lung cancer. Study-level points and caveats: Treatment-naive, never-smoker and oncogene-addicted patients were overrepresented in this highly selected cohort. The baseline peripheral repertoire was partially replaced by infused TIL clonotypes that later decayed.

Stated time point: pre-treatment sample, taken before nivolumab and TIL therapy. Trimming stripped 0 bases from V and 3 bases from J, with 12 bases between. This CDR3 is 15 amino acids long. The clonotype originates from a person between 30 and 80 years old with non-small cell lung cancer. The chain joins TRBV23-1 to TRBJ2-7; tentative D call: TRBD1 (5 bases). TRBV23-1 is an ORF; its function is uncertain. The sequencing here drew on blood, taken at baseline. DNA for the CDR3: TGCGCCAGCAGTCAATCACAGGCGAATGACTACGAGCAGTACTTC. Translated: CASSQSQANDYEQYF.